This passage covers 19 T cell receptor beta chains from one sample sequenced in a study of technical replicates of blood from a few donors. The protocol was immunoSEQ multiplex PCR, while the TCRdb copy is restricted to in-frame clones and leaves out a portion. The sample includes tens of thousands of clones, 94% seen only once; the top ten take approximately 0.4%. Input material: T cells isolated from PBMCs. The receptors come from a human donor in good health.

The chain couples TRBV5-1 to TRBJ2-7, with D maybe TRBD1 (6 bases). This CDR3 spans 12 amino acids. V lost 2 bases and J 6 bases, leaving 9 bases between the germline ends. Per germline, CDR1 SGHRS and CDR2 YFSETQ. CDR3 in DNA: TGCGCCAGCAGCTTTACAGGGACCGAGCAGTACTTC. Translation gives CASSFTGTEQYF.

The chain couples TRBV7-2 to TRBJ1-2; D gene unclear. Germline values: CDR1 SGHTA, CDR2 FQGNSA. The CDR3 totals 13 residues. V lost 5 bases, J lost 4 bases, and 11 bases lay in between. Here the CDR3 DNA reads TGTGCCAGCAGCCCCTCCACAGCCTATGGCTACACCTTC. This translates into CASSPSTAYGYTF.

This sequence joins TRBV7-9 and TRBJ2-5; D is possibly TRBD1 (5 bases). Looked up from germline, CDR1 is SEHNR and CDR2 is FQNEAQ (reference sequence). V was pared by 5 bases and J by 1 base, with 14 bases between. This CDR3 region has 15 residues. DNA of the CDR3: TGTGCCAGCAGCAGACAGAGGATCCCCCAAGAGACCCAGTACTTC. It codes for CASSRQRIPQETQYF.

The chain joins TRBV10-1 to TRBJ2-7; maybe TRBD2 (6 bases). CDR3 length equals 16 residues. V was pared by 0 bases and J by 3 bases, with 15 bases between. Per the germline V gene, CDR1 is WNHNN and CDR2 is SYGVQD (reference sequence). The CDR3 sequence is CASSESRLGSLYEQYF. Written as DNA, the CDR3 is TGCGCCAGCAGTGAGTCGCGACTAGGAAGTCTCTACGAGCAGTACTTC.

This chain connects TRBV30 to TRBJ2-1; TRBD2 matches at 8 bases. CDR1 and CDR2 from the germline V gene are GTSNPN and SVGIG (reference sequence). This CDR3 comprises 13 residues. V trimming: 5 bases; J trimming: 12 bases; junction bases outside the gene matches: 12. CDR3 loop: CAWATSGRVGQFF. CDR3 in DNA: TGTGCCTGGGCAACTAGCGGACGGGTGGGGCAGTTCTTC. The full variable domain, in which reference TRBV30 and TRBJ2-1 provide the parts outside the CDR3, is SQTIHQWPATLVQPVGSPLSLECTVEGTSNPNLYWYRQAAGRGLQLLFYSVGIGQISSEVPQNLSASRPQDRQFILSSKKLLLSDSGFYLCAWATSGRVGQFFGPGTRLTVL.

The CDR3 protein is CASSLRQGVGETQYF. CDR3 DNA: TGTGCCAGCAGCTTAAGACAGGGGGTAGGAGAGACCCAGTACTTC. V is TRBV7-2 and J is TRBJ2-5; 9 bases are a match to TRBD1. CDR1 and CDR2 (germline): SGHTA, FQGNSA. This CDR3 is built from 15 residues. The J segment lost 4 bases and the V segment lost 2 bases, leaving 5 bases of the junction unmatched.

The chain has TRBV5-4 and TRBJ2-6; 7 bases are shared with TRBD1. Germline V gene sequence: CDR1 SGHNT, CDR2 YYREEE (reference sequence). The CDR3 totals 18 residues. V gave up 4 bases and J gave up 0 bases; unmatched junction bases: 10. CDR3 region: CASSRQTGSSSGANVLTF. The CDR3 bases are TGTGCCAGCAGCCGACAGACAGGGAGCTCCTCTGGGGCCAACGTCCTGACTTTC.

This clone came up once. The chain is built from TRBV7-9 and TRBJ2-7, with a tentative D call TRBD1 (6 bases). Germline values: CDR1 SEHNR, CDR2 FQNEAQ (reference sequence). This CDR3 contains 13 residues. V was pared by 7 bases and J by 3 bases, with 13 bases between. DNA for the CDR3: TGTGCCAGCAACAGACAGGACCTCTACGAGCAGTACTTC. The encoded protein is CASNRQDLYEQYF.

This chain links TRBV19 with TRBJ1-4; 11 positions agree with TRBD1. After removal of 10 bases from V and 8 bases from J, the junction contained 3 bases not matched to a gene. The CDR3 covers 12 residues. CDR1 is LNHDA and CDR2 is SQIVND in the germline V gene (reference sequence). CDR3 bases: TGTGCCATGGGGACAGGGGGAGAAAAACTGTTTTTT. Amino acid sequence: CAMGTGGEKLFF.

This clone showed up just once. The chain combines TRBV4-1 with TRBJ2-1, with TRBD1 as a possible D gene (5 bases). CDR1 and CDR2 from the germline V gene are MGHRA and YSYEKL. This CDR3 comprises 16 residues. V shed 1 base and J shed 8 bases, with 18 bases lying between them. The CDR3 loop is CASSQAQGPRGDEQFF. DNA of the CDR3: TGCGCCAGCAGCCAAGCTCAAGGACCTAGGGGCGATGAGCAGTTCTTC.

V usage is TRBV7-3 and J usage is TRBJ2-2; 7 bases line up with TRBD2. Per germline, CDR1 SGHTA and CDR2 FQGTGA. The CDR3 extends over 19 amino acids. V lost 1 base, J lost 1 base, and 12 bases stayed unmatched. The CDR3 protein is CASSLRGIVAGVNTGELFF. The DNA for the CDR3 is TGTGCCAGCAGCTTAAGGGGAATCGTAGCGGGTGTGAACACCGGGGAGCTGTTTTTT.

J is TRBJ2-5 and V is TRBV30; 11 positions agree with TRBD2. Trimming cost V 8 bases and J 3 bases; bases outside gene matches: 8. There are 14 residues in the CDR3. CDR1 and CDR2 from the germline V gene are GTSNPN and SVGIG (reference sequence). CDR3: CATYSGRAEETQYF. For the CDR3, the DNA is TGTGCCACCTATAGCGGGAGGGCCGAAGAGACCCAGTACTTC.

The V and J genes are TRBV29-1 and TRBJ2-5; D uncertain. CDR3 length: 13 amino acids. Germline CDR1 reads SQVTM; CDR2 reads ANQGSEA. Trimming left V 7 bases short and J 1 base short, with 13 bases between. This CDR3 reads CSGFGERQETQYF. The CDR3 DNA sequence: TGCAGCGGGTTCGGTGAACGCCAAGAGACCCAGTACTTC.

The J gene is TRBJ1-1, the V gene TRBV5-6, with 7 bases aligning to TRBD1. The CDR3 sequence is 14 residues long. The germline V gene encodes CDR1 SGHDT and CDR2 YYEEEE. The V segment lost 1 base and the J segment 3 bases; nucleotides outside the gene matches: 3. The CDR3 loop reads CASSLFDRDTEAFF. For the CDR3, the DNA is TGTGCCAGCAGCTTGTTCGACAGGGACACTGAAGCTTTCTTT.

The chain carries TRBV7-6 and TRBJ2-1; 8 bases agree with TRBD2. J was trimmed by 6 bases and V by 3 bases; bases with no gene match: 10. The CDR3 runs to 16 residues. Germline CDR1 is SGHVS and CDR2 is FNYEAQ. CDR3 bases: TGTGCCAGCAGCTTCCCACTAGCGGATTTGACCAATGAGCAGTTCTTC. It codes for CASSFPLADLTNEQFF.

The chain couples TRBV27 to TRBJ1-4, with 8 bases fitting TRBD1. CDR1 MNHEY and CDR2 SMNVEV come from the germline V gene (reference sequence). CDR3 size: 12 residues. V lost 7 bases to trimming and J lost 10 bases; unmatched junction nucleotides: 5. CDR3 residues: CASTAGGGKLFF. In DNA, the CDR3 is TGTGCCAGCACCGCAGGGGGCGGAAAACTGTTTTTT. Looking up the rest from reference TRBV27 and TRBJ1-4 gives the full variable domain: EAQVTQNPRYLITVTGKKLTVTCSQNMNHEYMSWYRQDPGLGLRQIYYSMNVEVTDKGDVPEGYKVSRKEKRNFPLILESPSPNQTSLYFCASTAGGGKLFFGSGTQLSVL.

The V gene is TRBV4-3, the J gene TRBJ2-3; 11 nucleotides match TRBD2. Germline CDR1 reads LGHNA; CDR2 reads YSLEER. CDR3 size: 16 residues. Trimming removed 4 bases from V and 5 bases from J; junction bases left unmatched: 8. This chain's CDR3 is CASSLSGRELEDTQYF. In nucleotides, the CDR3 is TGCGCCAGCAGCCTTAGCGGGAGGGAGTTAGAAGATACGCAGTATTTT.

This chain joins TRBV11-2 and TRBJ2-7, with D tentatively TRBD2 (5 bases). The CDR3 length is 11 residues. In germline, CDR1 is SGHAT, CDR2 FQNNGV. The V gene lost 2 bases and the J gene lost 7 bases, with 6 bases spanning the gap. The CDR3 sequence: CASSLTGEQYF. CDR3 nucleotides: TGTGCCAGCAGCTTAACGGGAGAGCAGTACTTC.

This chain's CDR3 is CASSLEGGADQPQHF. CDR3 bases: TGTGCCAGCAGCTTAGAGGGGGGGGCGGACCAGCCCCAGCATTTT. The chain uses TRBV7-8 and TRBJ1-5; a weak D match, TRBD1 (6 bases). V lost 1 base and J lost 7, with 14 bases in between. The CDR3 is 15 residues long. Germline V gene lookup returns CDR1 SGHVS and CDR2 FQNEAQ.